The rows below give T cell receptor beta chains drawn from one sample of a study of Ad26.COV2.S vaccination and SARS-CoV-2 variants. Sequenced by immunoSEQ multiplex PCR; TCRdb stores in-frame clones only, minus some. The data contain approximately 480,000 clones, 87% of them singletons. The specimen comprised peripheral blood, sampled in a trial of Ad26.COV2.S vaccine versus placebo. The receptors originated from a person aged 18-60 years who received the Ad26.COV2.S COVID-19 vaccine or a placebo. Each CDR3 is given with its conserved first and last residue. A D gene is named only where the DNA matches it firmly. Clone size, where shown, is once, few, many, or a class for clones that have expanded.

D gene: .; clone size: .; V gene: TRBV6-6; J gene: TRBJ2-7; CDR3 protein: CASRGPGQTMTYEQYF; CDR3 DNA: TGTGCCAGCAGGGGGCCTGGACAGACGATGACCTACGAGCAGTACTTC
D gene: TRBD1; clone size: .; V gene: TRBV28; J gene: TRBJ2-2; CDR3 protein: CASSPTGSIPGELFF; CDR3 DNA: TGTGCCAGCAGTCCGACAGGGTCGATCCCTGGGGAGCTGTTTTTT
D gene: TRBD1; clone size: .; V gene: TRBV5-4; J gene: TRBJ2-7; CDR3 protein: CASSMDRIYEQYF; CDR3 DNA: TGTGCCAGCAGCATGGACAGGATCTACGAGCAGTACTTC
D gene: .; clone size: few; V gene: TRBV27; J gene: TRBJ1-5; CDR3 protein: CASSLSDTQPQHF; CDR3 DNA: TGTGCCAGCAGTTTATCGGACACCCAGCCCCAGCATTTT
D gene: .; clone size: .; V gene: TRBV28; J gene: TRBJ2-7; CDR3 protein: CASSPRMHEQYF; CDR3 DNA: TGTGCCAGCAGTCCCCGGATGCACGAGCAGTACTTC
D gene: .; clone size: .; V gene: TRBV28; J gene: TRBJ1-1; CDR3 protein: CASNRLSAEAFF; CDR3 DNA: TGTGCCAGCAACCGACTTTCAGCCGAGGCTTTCTTT
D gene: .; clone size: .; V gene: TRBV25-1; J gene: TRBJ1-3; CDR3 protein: CASSESRRFGNTIYF; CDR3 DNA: TGTGCCAGCAGTGAATCCCGGAGATTTGGAAACACCATATATTTT
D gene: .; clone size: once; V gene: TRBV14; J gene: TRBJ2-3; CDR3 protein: CASSQIYRQGRTDTQYF; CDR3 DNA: TGTGCCAGCAGCCAAATCTATAGGCAGGGTCGCACAGATACGCAGTATTTT
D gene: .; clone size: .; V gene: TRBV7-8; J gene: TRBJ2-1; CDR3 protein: CASSLVGNEQFF; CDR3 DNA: TGTGCCAGCAGCTTAGTCGGCAATGAGCAGTTCTTC
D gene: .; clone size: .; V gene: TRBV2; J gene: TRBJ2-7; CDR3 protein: CATSGRGSSYEQYF; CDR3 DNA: TGTGCCACCAGCGGCAGGGGTTCCTCCTACGAGCAGTACTTC
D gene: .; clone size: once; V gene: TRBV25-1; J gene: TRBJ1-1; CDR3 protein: CASSELGVNTEAFF; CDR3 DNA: TGTGCCAGCAGTGAATTAGGAGTGAACACTGAAGCTTTCTTT
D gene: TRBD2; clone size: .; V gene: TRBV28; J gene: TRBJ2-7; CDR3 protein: CASTLAGDEQYF; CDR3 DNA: TGTGCCAGCACCCTAGCGGGGGACGAGCAGTACTTC
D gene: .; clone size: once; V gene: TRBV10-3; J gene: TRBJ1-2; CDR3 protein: CAISRDSNYGYTF; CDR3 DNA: TGTGCCATCAGTAGGGACTCTAACTATGGCTACACCTTC
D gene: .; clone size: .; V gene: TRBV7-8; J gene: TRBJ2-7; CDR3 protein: CASSLAVGRTSSYEQYF; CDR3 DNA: TGTGCCAGCAGCTTAGCGGTCGGCAGGACGAGCTCCTACGAGCAGTACTTC
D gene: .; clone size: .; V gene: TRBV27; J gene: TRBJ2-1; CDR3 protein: CATRPGENNEQFF; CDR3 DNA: TGTGCCACCCGACCAGGGGAAAACAATGAGCAGTTCTTC
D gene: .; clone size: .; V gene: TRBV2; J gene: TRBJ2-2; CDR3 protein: CASRGTTNTGELFF; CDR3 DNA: TGTGCCAGCAGAGGGACAACGAACACCGGGGAGCTGTTTTTT
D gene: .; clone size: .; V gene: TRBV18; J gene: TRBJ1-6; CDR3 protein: CASSPPGVGSPLHF; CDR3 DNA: TGTGCCAGCTCACCCCCAGGGGTGGGTTCACCCCTCCACTTT
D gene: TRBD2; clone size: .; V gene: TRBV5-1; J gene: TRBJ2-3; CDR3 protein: CASSPGGGRAYDTQYF; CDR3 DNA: TGCGCCAGCAGCCCCGGGGGCGGGAGGGCCTATGATACGCAGTATTTT
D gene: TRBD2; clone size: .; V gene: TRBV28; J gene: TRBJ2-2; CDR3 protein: CASSFRTSGFANTGELFF; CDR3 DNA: TGTGCCAGCAGTTTTCGGACTAGCGGCTTCGCGAACACCGGGGAGCTGTTTTTT
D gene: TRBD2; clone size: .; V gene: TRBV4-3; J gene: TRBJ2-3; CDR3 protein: CASSQEPGLVSDTQYF; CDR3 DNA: TGCGCCAGCAGCCAAGAACCGGGACTAGTGTCCGATACGCAGTATTTT
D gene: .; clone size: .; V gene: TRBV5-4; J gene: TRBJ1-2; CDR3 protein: CASTWGVANYGYTF; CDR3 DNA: TGTGCCAGCACATGGGGAGTAGCTAACTATGGCTACACCTTC
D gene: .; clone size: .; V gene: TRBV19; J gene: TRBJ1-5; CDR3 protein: CASRVFNQPQHF; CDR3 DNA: TGTGCCAGTCGGGTATTCAATCAGCCCCAGCATTTT
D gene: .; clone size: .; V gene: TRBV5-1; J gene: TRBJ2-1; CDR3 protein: CASSIGTYNEQFF; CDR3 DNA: TGCGCCAGCAGCATCGGGACTTACAATGAGCAGTTCTTC
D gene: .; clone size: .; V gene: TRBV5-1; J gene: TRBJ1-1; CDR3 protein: CASSSQAANTEAFF; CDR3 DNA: TGCGCCAGCAGCTCACAGGCGGCGAACACTGAAGCTTTCTTT
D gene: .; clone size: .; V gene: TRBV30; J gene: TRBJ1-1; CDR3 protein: CAWSAQAGTSRAFF; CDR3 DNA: TGTGCCTGGAGCGCCCAAGCCGGGACTTCGAGGGCTTTCTTT
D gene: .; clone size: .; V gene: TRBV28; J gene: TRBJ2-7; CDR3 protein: CASSLPKAGYSYEQYF; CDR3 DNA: TGTGCCAGCAGTTTGCCTAAAGCAGGGTACTCCTACGAGCAGTACTTC
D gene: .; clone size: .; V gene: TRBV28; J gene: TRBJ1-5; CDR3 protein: CASSLQGGEQPQHF; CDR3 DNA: TGTGCCAGCAGTCTACAGGGAGGGGAGCAGCCCCAGCATTTT
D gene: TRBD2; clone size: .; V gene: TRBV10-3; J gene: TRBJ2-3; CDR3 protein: CAISAGGSSSGF; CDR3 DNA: TGTGCCATCAGCGCGGGCGGGAGCTCGTCTGGTTTT
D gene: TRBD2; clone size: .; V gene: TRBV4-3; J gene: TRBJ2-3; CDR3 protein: CASSQEIKAGGVYTQYF; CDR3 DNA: TGCGCCAGCAGCCAAGAGATTAAGGCGGGAGGGGTATATACGCAGTATTTT
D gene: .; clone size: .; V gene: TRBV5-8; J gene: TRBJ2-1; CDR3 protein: CASSFGLYNEQFF; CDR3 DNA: TGTGCCAGCAGCTTCGGCCTGTACAATGAGCAGTTCTTC
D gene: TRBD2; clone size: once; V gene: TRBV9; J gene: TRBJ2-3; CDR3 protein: CASSYSLAASTDTQYF; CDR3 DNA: TGTGCCAGCAGCTATTCCCTAGCGGCTAGCACAGATACGCAGTATTTT
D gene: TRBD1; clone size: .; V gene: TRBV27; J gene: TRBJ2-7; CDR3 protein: CASTPGTGLYEQYF; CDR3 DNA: TGTGCCAGCACCCCCGGGACAGGGTTATACGAGCAGTACTTC
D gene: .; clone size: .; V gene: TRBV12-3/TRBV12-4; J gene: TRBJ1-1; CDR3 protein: CASSYPPNKAFF; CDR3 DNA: TGTGCCAGCAGTTACCCCCCGAATAAAGCTTTCTTT
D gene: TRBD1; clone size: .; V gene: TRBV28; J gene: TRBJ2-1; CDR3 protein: CASSPQGALGNEQFF; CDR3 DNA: TGTGCCAGCAGTCCACAGGGGGCCTTGGGCAATGAGCAGTTCTTC
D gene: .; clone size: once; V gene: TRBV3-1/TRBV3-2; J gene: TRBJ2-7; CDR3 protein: CASSRTKGGGFIAEQYF; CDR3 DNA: TGTGCCAGCAGCCGAACAAAAGGGGGTGGGTTTATAGCGGAGCAGTACTTC
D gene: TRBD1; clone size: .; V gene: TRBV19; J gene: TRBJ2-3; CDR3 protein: CASKKGARGTDTQYF; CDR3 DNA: TGTGCCAGTAAGAAGGGGGCGCGAGGAACAGATACGCAGTATTTT
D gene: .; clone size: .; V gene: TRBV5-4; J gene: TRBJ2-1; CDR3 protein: CASSLVPNEQFF; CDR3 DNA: TGTGCCAGCAGCTTGGTTCCCAATGAGCAGTTCTTC
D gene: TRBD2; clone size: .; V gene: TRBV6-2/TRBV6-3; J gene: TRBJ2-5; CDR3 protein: CASSNPSGRAGTQYF; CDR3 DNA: TGTGCCAGCAGCAACCCAAGCGGGAGGGCCGGGACCCAGTACTTC
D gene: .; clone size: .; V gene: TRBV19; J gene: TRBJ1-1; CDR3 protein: CATAPRQEKNTEAFF; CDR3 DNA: TGTGCCACCGCTCCTAGACAGGAGAAGAACACTGAAGCTTTCTTT
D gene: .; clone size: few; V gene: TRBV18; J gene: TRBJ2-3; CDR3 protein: CASSELPGGRNTDTQYF; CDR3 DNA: TGTGCCAGCTCCGAGCTGCCCGGGGGGCGTAACACAGATACGCAGTATTTT
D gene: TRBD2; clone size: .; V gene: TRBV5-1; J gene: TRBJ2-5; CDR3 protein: CASSPGTSGSETQYF; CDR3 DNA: TGCGCCAGCAGCCCCGGGACTAGCGGGAGTGAGACCCAGTACTTC
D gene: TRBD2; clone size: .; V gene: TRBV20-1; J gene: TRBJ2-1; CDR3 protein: CSASRLAGVTYNEQFF; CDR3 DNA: TGCAGTGCTAGTAGACTAGCGGGAGTAACTTACAATGAGCAGTTCTTC